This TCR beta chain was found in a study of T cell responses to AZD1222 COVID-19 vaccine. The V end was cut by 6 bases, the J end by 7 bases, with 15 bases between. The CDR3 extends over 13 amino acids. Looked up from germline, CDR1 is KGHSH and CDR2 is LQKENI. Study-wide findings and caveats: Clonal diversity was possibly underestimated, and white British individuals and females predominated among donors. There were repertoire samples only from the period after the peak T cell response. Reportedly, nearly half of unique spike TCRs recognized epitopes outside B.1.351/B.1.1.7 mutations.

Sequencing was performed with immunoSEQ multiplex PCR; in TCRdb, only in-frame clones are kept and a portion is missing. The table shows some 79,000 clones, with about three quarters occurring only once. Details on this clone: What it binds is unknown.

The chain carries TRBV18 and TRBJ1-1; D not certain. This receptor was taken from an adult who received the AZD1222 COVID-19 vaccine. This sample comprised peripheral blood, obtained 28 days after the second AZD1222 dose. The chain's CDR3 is CASSPDPDGEAFF. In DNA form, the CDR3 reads TGTGCCAGCTCGCCGGATCCGGACGGTGAAGCTTTCTTT. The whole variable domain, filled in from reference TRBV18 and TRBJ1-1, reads NAGVMQNPRHLVRRRGQEARLRCSPMKGHSHVYWYRQLPEEGLKFMVYLQKENIIDESGMPKERFSAEFPKEGPSILRIQQVVRGDSAAYFCASSPDPDGEAFFGQGTRLTVV.